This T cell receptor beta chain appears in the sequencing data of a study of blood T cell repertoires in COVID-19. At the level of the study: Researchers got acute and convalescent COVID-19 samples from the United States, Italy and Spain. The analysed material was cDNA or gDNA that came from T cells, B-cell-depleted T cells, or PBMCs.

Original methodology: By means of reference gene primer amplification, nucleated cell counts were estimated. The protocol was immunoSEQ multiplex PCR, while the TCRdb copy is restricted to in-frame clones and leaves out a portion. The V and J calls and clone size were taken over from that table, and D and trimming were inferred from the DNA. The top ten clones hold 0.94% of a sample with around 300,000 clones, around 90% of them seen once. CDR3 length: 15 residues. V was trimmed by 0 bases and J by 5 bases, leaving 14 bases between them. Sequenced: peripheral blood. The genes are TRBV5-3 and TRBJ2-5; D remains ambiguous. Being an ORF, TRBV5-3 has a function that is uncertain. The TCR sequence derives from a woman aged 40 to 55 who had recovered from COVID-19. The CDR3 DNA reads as TGTGCCAGAAGCTTGGCGGAACAGTATGAGGAGACCCAGTACTTC. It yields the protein CARSLAEQYEETQYF.